What follows are 20 T cell receptor beta chains derived from one specimen sequenced in a study of shared clonotypes between healthy human individuals (dated by TCRdb to about 2020). The library was prepared using the immunoSEQ multiplex PCR assay. TCRdb re-hosts the immuneACCESS table, in-frame sequences only. Its copies lack some clones; in the studies checked, an unresolved V gene accounts for under half of them, and the cause for the rest is not known. The sample includes approximately 2,300,000 clones, with 80% to 95% observed a single time. Around 0.38% of the sample comes from the top ten. The sample consisted of naive CD4+ T cells from PBMCs. In the paper's terms, the cell subset or site label means: CD45RA+ positively selected. The receptors derive from a man between 18 and 35 years old in good health. Some clones in this sample may be carry-over from other donors' samples.

The rearrangement links TRBV25-1 to TRBJ2-1; the match to TRBD2 covers 8 bases. V was clipped by 6 bases and J by 3 bases; unmatched bases: 4. This CDR3 is built from 14 residues. From germline, CDR1 is MGHDK and CDR2 SYGVNS. CDR3 protein: CASSRTSSYNEQFF. CDR3 nucleotides: TGTGCCAGCAGCCGGACTAGCAGCTACAATGAGCAGTTCTTC.

V is TRBV5-1 and J is TRBJ2-3; D is uncertain. This CDR3 is built from 16 residues. V was cut by 3 bases and J by 2 bases, with 16 bases left in between. Germline V CDR1 and CDR2: SGHRS, YFSETQ. The CDR3 sequence: CASSYTTGPTTDTQYF. CDR3 DNA: TGCGCCAGCAGCTATACCACCGGGCCGACCACAGATACGCAGTATTTT.

The chain has TRBV2 and TRBJ2-3; the D is unclear. The V end lost 7 bases, the J end lost 7 bases, and 18 bases lay between the germline ends. CDR3 size: 14 residues. Per the germline V gene, CDR1 is SNHLY and CDR2 is FYNNEI. CDR3 nucleotide sequence: TGTGCCAGCACCCGGACGCCCCAGGAAAATACGCAGTATTTT. It yields the protein CASTRTPQENTQYF.

The chain joins TRBV4-1 to TRBJ2-1, with TRBD2 matching 9 bases. This CDR3 has 15 amino acids. Germline V gene data show CDR1 as MGHRA and CDR2 as YSYEKL. V was pared by 6 bases and J by 2 bases, with 5 bases of the junction left unmatched. CDR3: CASRTAGGPYNEQFF. CDR3 DNA sequence: TGCGCCAGCAGGACAGCGGGAGGACCCTACAATGAGCAGTTCTTC.

The chain is built from TRBV6-5 and TRBJ2-7; D is tentatively TRBD1 or TRBD2 (7 bases each). V lost 6 bases to trimming and J lost 6 bases, with 21 bases between them. CDR1 and CDR2 from the germline V gene are MNHEY and SVGAGI. This CDR3 is built from 15 residues. CDR3 protein: CASRPTGKVAGEQYF. In nucleotides, the CDR3 is TGTGCCAGCAGGCCGACAGGGAAGGTAGCGGGCGAGCAGTACTTC.

This rearrangement joins TRBV2 to TRBJ1-2, with D unclear. The CDR3 has 14 residues. The V end was cut by 4 bases, the J end by 4 bases, with 13 bases between. Germline V CDR1 and CDR2: SNHLY, FYNNEI. The CDR3 sequence: CASSASDGSYGYTF. CDR3 nucleotides: TGTGCCAGCAGTGCTTCCGACGGGAGCTATGGCTACACCTTC. The full variable domain, its missing parts supplied by reference TRBV2 and TRBJ1-2, is EPEVTQTPSHQVTQMGQEVILRCVPISNHLYFYWYRQILGQKVEFLVSFYNNEISEKSEIFDDQFSVERPDGSNFTLKIRSTKLEDSAMYFCASSASDGSYGYTFGSGTRLTVV.

J is TRBJ2-3 and V is TRBV7-2, with D unresolved. Per the germline V gene, CDR1 is SGHTA and CDR2 is FQGNSA. Trimming removed 5 bases from V and 2 bases from J, with 11 bases in between. This CDR3 region has 14 residues. The CDR3 region is CASSPRAYTDTQYF. DNA for the CDR3: TGTGCCAGCAGCCCCCGAGCTTACACAGATACGCAGTATTTT.

The sample holds a few counts of this clone. The chain couples TRBV6-1 to TRBJ1-2; the D is unclear. The V and J ends lost 3 bases and 4 bases respectively, with 6 bases between them. Germline CDR1 reads MNHNS; CDR2 reads SASEGT. The CDR3 length is 12 residues. CDR3 sequence: CASSDISYGYTF. The CDR3 coding sequence is TGTGCCAGCAGTGACATCAGCTATGGCTACACCTTC.

V gene TRBV28 combines with J gene TRBJ1-1; the D gene is possibly TRBD1 (5 bases). The CDR3 length is 13 residues. Germline loops: CDR1 MDHEN, CDR2 SYDVKM. Trimming took off 2 bases at V and 9 bases at J, with 13 bases between the two ends. The CDR3 DNA follows: TGTGCCAGCAGTTTAATACAACCGGGACAAGCTTTCTTT. Amino acids: CASSLIQPGQAFF.

The chain combines TRBV13 with TRBJ1-2; 8 bases agree with TRBD1. The CDR3 totals 14 residues. CDR1 and CDR2 from the germline V gene are PRHDT and FYEKMQ (reference sequence). J gave up 3 bases and V 3 bases, and 3 bases lay outside the gene matches. For the CDR3, the DNA is TGTGCCAGCAGCTTGACAGGGGTGGACTATGGCTACACCTTC. Translated, it gives CASSLTGVDYGYTF.

The V gene is TRBV10-3, the J gene TRBJ1-1; 7 bases match TRBD1. After removal of 0 bases from V and 13 bases from J, the junction contained 8 bases not matched to a gene. CDR3 length: 13 residues. Germline assignment: CDR1 ENHRY and CDR2 SYGVKD. The CDR3 loop reads CAISESWRGQVFF. DNA of the CDR3: TGTGCCATCAGTGAGTCGTGGAGGGGGCAAGTTTTCTTT.

The chain has TRBV7-9 and TRBJ2-7; D possibly uses TRBD1 or TRBD2 (5 bases each). From germline, CDR1 is SEHNR and CDR2 FQNEAQ (reference sequence). V was shortened by 5 bases and J by 3 bases, with 17 bases between the two germline ends. The CDR3 runs to 15 residues. The CDR3 DNA reads TGTGCCAGCAGCCTGGGGACCACAGCTGTCTACGAGCAGTACTTC. Its translation is CASSLGTTAVYEQYF.

The V gene is TRBV7-2, the J gene TRBJ1-5; possible D gene TRBD1, 6 bases. Germline CDR1 SGHTA, CDR2 FQGNSA. V was shortened by 0 bases and J by 7 bases, with 10 bases between the two germline ends. CDR3 size: 14 residues. The CDR3 here is CASSLALQGQPQHF. The CDR3 DNA reads TGTGCCAGCAGCTTAGCCCTACAGGGACAGCCCCAGCATTTT. The full variable domain, completed using reference TRBV7-2 and TRBJ1-5, is GAGVSQSPSNKVTEKGKDVELRCDPISGHTALYWYRQSLGQGLEFLIYFQGNSAPDKSGLPSDRFSAERTGGSVSTLTIQRTQQEDSAVYLCASSLALQGQPQHFGDGTRLSIL.

The chain carries TRBV6-5 and TRBJ2-7, with a weak D call TRBD1 (5 bases). V was shortened by 2 bases and J by 6 bases, with 20 bases between the two germline ends. The germline V gene has CDR1 MNHEY and CDR2 SVGAGI. There are 16 residues in the CDR3. CDR3: CASSYVISAGIREQYF. CDR3 in DNA: TGTGCCAGCAGTTACGTGATCTCGGCAGGGATACGCGAGCAGTACTTC.

V and J are TRBV5-1 and TRBJ2-5; 11 bases match TRBD2. Germline CDR1 is SGHRS and CDR2 is YFSETQ. V lost 0 bases and J lost 2; bases outside the gene matches: 12. The CDR3 is 19 amino acids. The CDR3 region is CASSLGLAGGYSFQETQYF. CDR3 nucleotides: TGCGCCAGCAGCTTGGGGCTAGCGGGAGGCTATTCGTTTCAAGAGACCCAGTACTTC.

The V and J genes are TRBV7-9 and TRBJ2-1, with TRBD2 identical over 9 bases. The trim removed 5 bases at V and 10 bases at J, leaving 6 bases unmatched. The length of the CDR3 is 13 residues. The germline gives CDR1 SEHNR, CDR2 FQNEAQ (reference sequence). The CDR3 here is CASSRTGLAEQFF. The CDR3 DNA is TGTGCCAGCAGCAGGACCGGACTAGCGGAGCAGTTCTTC.

The CDR3 region has the DNA TGTGCCAGCAGTTACTCCAGACAGGGGGGCGGGGAGCAGTACTTC. It specifies CASSYSRQGGGEQYF. The J gene is TRBJ2-7, the V gene TRBV6-6; 9 bases match TRBD1. Unmatched junction bases numbered 7, after V lost 0 bases and J lost 7 bases. CDR3 length: 15 amino acids. Per the germline V gene, CDR1 is MNHNY and CDR2 is SVGAGI (reference sequence).

This clone was counted between two and nine times. This CDR3 is also generated by other DNA sequences in the sample. The chain joins TRBV30 to TRBJ1-1; unclear D gene. V was cut by 0 bases and J by 8 bases, with 10 bases left in between. CDR3 size: 12 residues. Germline CDR1 and CDR2: GTSNPN and SVGIG (reference sequence). The DNA of the CDR3 is TGTGCCTGGAGTGTAGGGCTCTACGAAGCTTTCTTT. This sequence encodes CAWSVGLYEAFF.

In this sample, this clone turned up a few times. V usage is TRBV15 and J usage is TRBJ1-3; D is possibly TRBD1 (6 bases). Deletions cut 1 base from V and 0 bases from J, with 7 bases between. In germline, CDR1 is LNHNV, CDR2 YYDKDF (reference sequence). This CDR3 region has 15 residues. The CDR3 region has the DNA TGTGCCACCAGCAGAGGCAGGGGCTCTGGAAACACCATATATTTT. Its protein product is CATSRGRGSGNTIYF.

J is TRBJ2-7 and V is TRBV6-6; the D call may be TRBD1 or TRBD2 (5 bases each). The CDR3 has 13 residues. Germline values: CDR1 MNHNY, CDR2 SVGAGI (reference sequence). Trimming pared 8 bases from V and 0 bases from J, leaving 11 bases between. CDR3 bases: TGTGCCAGCGGGGGTCCACCCTCCTACGAGCAGTACTTC. Amino acids: CASGGPPSYEQYF.